These 9 T cell receptor beta chains were all obtained from the same sample, sequenced in a study of blood T cell repertoires in COVID-19. Profiled with immunoSEQ multiplex PCR; TCRdb holds only in-frame clones, not every one. The repertoire has about 87,000 clones, about 80% of them found once; the top ten carry 2% to 2.5%. Specimen: peripheral blood. The receptors here all came from a woman aged 70-85 years with acute or convalescent COVID-19.

This clone was observed a few times. V usage is TRBV24-1 and J usage is TRBJ1-5; 7 bases line up with TRBD1. V dropped 4 bases and J dropped 4; count of bases not matched to a gene: 3. The CDR3 is made up of 14 amino acids. Germline assignment: CDR1 KGHDR and CDR2 SFDVKD. This CDR3 reads CATSEATGNQPQHF. The CDR3 bases are TGTGCCACCAGTGAAGCGACAGGGAATCAGCCCCAGCATTTT.

The V call is TRBV11-2, the J call TRBJ1-3; perhaps TRBD1 as D (5 bases). Germline lookup yields CDR1 SGHAT and CDR2 FQNNGV. This CDR3 comprises 13 residues. V was cut by 4 bases and J by 4 bases, with 8 bases left in between. The CDR3 here is CASSSNRGNTIYF. The CDR3 bases are TGTGCCAGCAGCTCTAACAGGGGAAACACCATATATTTT.

V gene TRBV27 combines with J gene TRBJ2-2; a weak D match, TRBD1 (5 bases). CDR1 and CDR2 from the germline V gene are MNHEY and SMNVEV (reference sequence). This CDR3 is built from 14 residues. Trimming left V 3 bases short and J 7 bases short, with 12 bases between. This chain's CDR3 is CASSFSRQGGELFF. CDR3 nucleotide sequence: TGTGCCAGCAGTTTTTCACGGCAGGGCGGGGAGCTGTTTTTT.

The chain has TRBV28 and TRBJ1-1, with D perhaps TRBD1 (5 bases). The germline V gene encodes CDR1 MDHEN and CDR2 SYDVKM. V was trimmed by 5 bases and J by 2 bases, leaving 12 bases between them. The CDR3 covers 14 residues. CDR3 nucleotides: TGTGCCAGCAGTGCCGCGGGGGGAAACACTGAAGCTTTCTTT. Encoded protein: CASSAAGGNTEAFF. The whole variable domain, filled in from reference TRBV28 and TRBJ1-1, reads DVKVTQSSRYLVKRTGEKVFLECVQDMDHENMFWYRQDPGLGLRLIYFSYDVKMKEKGDIPEGYSVSREKKERFSLILESASTNQTSMYLCASSAAGGNTEAFFGQGTRLTVV.

The rearrangement joins TRBV19 to TRBJ2-1; D is possibly TRBD1 (6 bases). The CDR3 length is 15 residues. V lost 7 bases to trimming and J lost 4 bases, with 17 bases between them. The germline gives CDR1 LNHDA, CDR2 SQIVND (reference sequence). The CDR3 coding sequence is TGTGCCAGTATATCAACCGGGACATCATACAATGAGCAGTTCTTC. This gives the protein CASISTGTSYNEQFF.

This chain joins TRBV10-1 and TRBJ2-3; TRBD2 aligns across 9 bases. This CDR3 is 16 amino acids long. Germline values: CDR1 WNHNN, CDR2 SYGVQD (reference sequence). Trimming took 2 bases from V and 2 from J; bases not matched to a gene: 5. The CDR3 DNA follows: TGCGCCAGCAGTGAGGGCCTAGCGGGGACCACAGATACGCAGTATTTT. This encodes CASSEGLAGTTDTQYF.

The chain combines TRBV9 with TRBJ1-2; tentative D call: TRBD1 (6 bases). Trimming removed 6 bases at V and 8 bases at J, with 23 bases between. Germline values: CDR1 SGDLS, CDR2 YYNGEE. CDR3 size: 15 residues. The CDR3 sequence: CASTSLNGGAHGYTF. The CDR3 DNA follows: TGTGCCAGCACCTCACTCAACGGGGGGGCGCACGGCTACACCTTC.

The rearrangement joins TRBV18 to TRBJ1-1, with unresolved D. Germline CDR1 is KGHSH and CDR2 is LQKENI. CDR3 size: 15 residues. Trimming left V 2 bases short and J 5 bases short, with 15 bases between. CDR3 region: CASSPTQTTGTEAFF. CDR3 sequence (DNA): TGTGCCAGCTCACCAACACAAACAACGGGGACTGAAGCTTTCTTT.

The chain carries TRBV12-5 and TRBJ1-3; D unresolved. In germline, CDR1 is LGHNT, CDR2 FRNRAP. The CDR3 has 12 amino acids. V was pared by 8 bases and J by 0 bases, with 5 bases between. The CDR3 DNA sequence: TGTGCTAGTTCCTACTCTGGAAACACCATATATTTT. Its protein is CASSYSGNTIYF.